A selection of T cell receptor beta chains follows, all from one sample in a study of T cell responses to AZD1222 COVID-19 vaccine. Libraries were prepared by immunoSEQ multiplex PCR; TCRdb keeps only in-frame clonotypes and omits some of them. There are roughly 42,000 clones in the sample; approximately 88% occur only once, and around a quarter lies in the top ten. The source was peripheral blood, collected 28 days after the second dose of the MenACWY control vaccine. The receptors were sampled from an adult who received the MenACWY meningococcal vaccine as a control. Each CDR3 is given with its conserved first and last residue. A D gene is named only where the DNA matches it firmly. Expanded clones are given a class, and other clones once, few, many or no size at all.

clone_size	d_call	v_call	j_call	cdr3_aa	cdr3_nt
few	TRBD1	TRBV2	TRBJ2-7	CASSSTGVSYEQYF	TGTGCCAGCAGTTCGACAGGGGTCTCCTACGAGCAGTACTTC
NA	NA	TRBV2	TRBJ2-7	CASSPTTVSYEQYF	TGTGCCAGCAGTCCTACGACAGTTTCCTACGAGCAGTACTTC
NA	TRBD1	TRBV7-6	TRBJ1-4	CASSLVEDRGEKLFF	TGTGCCAGCAGCTTAGTGGAGGACAGGGGTGAAAAACTGTTTTTT
once	NA	TRBV6-5	TRBJ2-5	CASSWDWPETQYF	TGTGCCAGCAGCTGGGACTGGCCAGAGACCCAGTACTTC
NA	NA	TRBV28	TRBJ2-7	CASSLLGGSRPYEQYF	TGTGCCAGCAGTTTATTGGGAGGCAGCCGACCCTACGAGCAGTACTTC
NA	TRBD2	TRBV5-4	TRBJ2-1	CASSLGAGSGDNEQFF	TGTGCCAGCAGCTTGGGGGCCGGTAGCGGGGACAATGAGCAGTTCTTC
NA	NA	TRBV7-6	TRBJ2-7	CASSLVRGADEQYF	TGTGCCAGCAGCTTAGTGAGGGGGGCCGACGAGCAGTACTTC
NA	TRBD2	TRBV6-4	TRBJ2-1	CATPTGLPSYNEQFF	TGTGCCACACCAACGGGACTACCCTCCTACAATGAGCAGTTCTTC
NA	NA	TRBV5-6	TRBJ1-2	CASSWGYGYTF	TGTGCCAGCAGCTGGGGGTATGGCTACACCTTC
NA	TRBD2	TRBV29-1	TRBJ2-3	CSVAGILGDYVGGDTQYF	TGCAGCGTAGCCGGGATTCTCGGTGACTACGTGGGGGGGGATACGCAGTATTTT
few	NA	TRBV28	TRBJ2-7	CASKGSYEQYF	TGTGCCAGCAAGGGGTCCTACGAGCAGTACTTC
NA	NA	TRBV19	TRBJ2-7	CASSIQGGYEQYF	TGTGCCAGTAGTATCCAGGGGGGGTACGAGCAGTACTTC
NA	TRBD2	TRBV30	TRBJ2-7	CAWISGRASYEQYF	TGTGCCTGGATTAGCGGGAGGGCCTCCTACGAGCAGTACTTC
NA	NA	TRBV5-8	TRBJ1-5	CASSLAEPQHF	TGTGCCAGCAGCTTGGCGGAGCCCCAGCATTTT
once	NA	TRBV2	TRBJ2-7	CASSEWSRYEQYF	TGTGCCAGCAGTGAGTGGAGCCGCTACGAGCAGTACTTC
once	NA	TRBV28	TRBJ1-2	CASSLLGDGYTF	TGTGCCAGCAGTTTATTAGGGGATGGCTACACCTTC
NA	TRBD1	TRBV28	TRBJ1-1	CASRRDSSNTEAFF	TGTGCCAGCAGAAGGGACAGTTCGAACACTGAAGCTTTCTTT
NA	TRBD1	TRBV7-2	TRBJ2-7	CASSLGTGGEQYF	TGTGCCAGCAGCTTAGGGACAGGGGGCGAGCAGTACTTC
NA	TRBD2	TRBV5-1	TRBJ2-1	CASSLRASGSNNEQFF	TGCGCCAGCAGCTTGCGGGCTAGCGGGAGCAACAATGAGCAGTTCTTC
NA	NA	TRBV18	TRBJ2-2	CASSPRGGTGELFF	TGTGCCAGCTCACCGCGGGGAGGCACCGGGGAGCTGTTTTTT
NA	NA	TRBV29-1	TRBJ1-1	CSVKFSSLNTEAFF	TGCAGCGTAAAGTTTTCGAGTTTGAACACTGAAGCTTTCTTT
NA	NA	TRBV30	TRBJ1-1	CACSDGLNTEAFF	TGTGCCTGTTCGGACGGCCTGAACACTGAAGCTTTCTTT
NA	TRBD1	TRBV3-1/TRBV3-2	TRBJ1-2	CASSQRTGKTFYGYTF	TGTGCCAGCAGCCAGAGGACAGGCAAGACCTTCTATGGCTACACCTTC
NA	TRBD2	TRBV19	TRBJ2-3	CASNLFGGRGTDTQYF	TGTGCCAGTAATTTATTCGGCGGGAGGGGCACAGATACGCAGTATTTT
NA	NA	TRBV19	TRBJ2-1	CASSIVQGRAYNEQFF	TGTGCCAGTAGTATAGTTCAGGGAAGGGCCTACAATGAGCAGTTCTTC
NA	TRBD1	TRBV7-9	TRBJ1-5	CASSLASGTGQHQPQHF	TGTGCCAGCAGCTTAGCGTCCGGGACAGGGCAGCATCAGCCCCAGCATTTT
NA	NA	TRBV7-6	TRBJ1-1	CASSRGGGETEAFF	TGTGCCAGCAGCCGCGGCGGAGGGGAAACTGAAGCTTTCTTT
NA	NA	TRBV27	TRBJ2-7	CASSFGGSSYEQYF	TGTGCCAGCAGTTTCGGCGGAAGCTCCTACGAGCAGTACTTC
few	TRBD1	TRBV5-1	TRBJ1-4	CASSPGTGRIQKLFF	TGCGCCAGCAGCCCCGGGACAGGGCGTATCCAGAAACTGTTTTTT
few	TRBD1	TRBV5-6	TRBJ1-1	CASSFYGAGQGTNTEAFF	TGTGCCAGCAGCTTCTATGGAGCAGGACAGGGGACGAACACTGAAGCTTTCTTT
NA	TRBD2	TRBV18	TRBJ2-1	CASSPAGLAGGNEQFF	TGTGCCAGCTCACCAGCAGGACTAGCGGGTGGCAATGAGCAGTTCTTC
NA	NA	TRBV5-4	TRBJ2-7	CASSWGAGSYEQYF	TGTGCCAGCAGCTGGGGGGCAGGCTCCTACGAGCAGTACTTC
NA	TRBD2	TRBV9	TRBJ2-7	CASSVAGSGSSYEQYF	TGTGCCAGCAGCGTAGCAGGTAGCGGGAGCTCCTACGAGCAGTACTTC
NA	NA	TRBV6-4	TRBJ1-5	CASSTGSNQPQHF	TGTGCCAGCAGTACAGGGTCCAATCAGCCCCAGCATTTT
NA	TRBD1	TRBV7-2	TRBJ2-3	CASSNRQGWNTDTQYF	TGTGCCAGCAGCAACCGACAGGGATGGAACACAGATACGCAGTATTTT
NA	NA	TRBV27	TRBJ1-2	CASSTLQGYGYTF	TGTGCCAGCAGTACTCTACAGGGATACGGCTACACCTTC
NA	TRBD2	TRBV7-9	TRBJ2-5	CASSLLGSGRRETQYF	TGTGCCAGCAGCTTACTGGGCAGCGGGAGGCGGGAGACCCAGTACTTC
NA	NA	TRBV5-1	TRBJ1-1	CASSLAGGVMNTEAFF	TGCGCCAGCAGCTTGGCCGGCGGGGTTATGAACACTGAAGCTTTCTTT
few	NA	TRBV19	TRBJ2-1	CASSTSGTWAYNEQFF	TGTGCCAGTAGTACCTCCGGGACATGGGCCTACAATGAGCAGTTCTTC
NA	TRBD1	TRBV6-5	TRBJ2-3	CASSYSTGKADTQYF	TGTGCCAGCAGTTACTCGACAGGGAAGGCAGATACGCAGTATTTT
NA	TRBD1	TRBV4-2	TRBJ2-7	CASSQGTGSPYEQYF	TGTGCCAGCAGCCAAGGGACAGGGAGTCCCTACGAGCAGTACTTC
NA	NA	TRBV25-1	TRBJ1-6	CASSDLGPLGFTLHF	TGTGCCAGCAGTGACCTCGGACCTTTGGGATTCACCCTCCACTTT
NA	NA	TRBV11-2	TRBJ2-1	CASSLGRGNEQFF	TGTGCCAGCAGCTTAGGCCGGGGCAATGAGCAGTTCTTC
NA	NA	TRBV19	TRBJ2-2	CASSISGTGELFF	TGTGCCAGTAGTATCAGCGGAACCGGGGAGCTGTTTTTT
NA	NA	TRBV4-1	TRBJ2-2	CASSLRIPGPFPGELFF	TGCGCCAGCAGCCTTAGAATACCGGGGCCCTTCCCCGGGGAGCTGTTTTTT
NA	NA	TRBV7-9	TRBJ2-3	CASSRDSASTDTQYF	TGTGCCAGCAGCCGAGACTCGGCTAGCACAGATACGCAGTATTTT